This T cell receptor (beta chain) emerged from a study of response to subunit inactivated influenza vaccine. MiXCR was run by TCRdb on the RT-PCR reads, yielding one entry per CDR3 protein. The sample carries roughly 700,000 distinct CDR3 sequences, approximately 13% recorded once. With 9 bases removed from V and 3 bases from J, the gap between germline ends came to 19 bases. The CDR3 runs 14 residues. Germline V gene lookup returns CDR1 SGHDT and CDR2 YYEEEE. The receptor's source is a man aged 45-60 years who received an inactivated influenza vaccine. V usage is TRBV5-6 and J usage is TRBJ2-7; D not resolved. The input for sequencing was PBMCs from blood, taken around 15 days before vaccination. DNA for the CDR3: TGTGCCATGAGCCCGGGCCGACGCTGCTACGAGCAGTACTTC. The encoded protein is CAMSPGRRCYEQYF. The variable domain in full, completed from reference TRBV5-6 and TRBJ2-7, reads DAGVTQSPTHLIKTRGQQVTLRCSPKSGHDTVSWYQQALGQGPQFIFQYYEEEERQRGNFPDRFSGHQFPNYSSELNVNALLLGDSALYLCAMSPGRRCYEQYFGPGTRLTVT.